This entry concerns a single T cell receptor beta chain. The clone's antigen remains unknown. It has no much larger one-base neighbor in the sample; base qualities were not kept. The data originate from a study of T cell clonotyping in hematopoietic cell transplantation (dated by TCRdb to about 2021). Describing the broader study: Pretransplant recipient samples were obtained after cytoreduction. A total of 130 or so blood samples were collected in the study from a few dozen consecutive transplant recipients and their related donors. Recruitment of patients was conducted between late 2015 and January 2017, and follow-up was continued until September 2020 or death. Overall results and qualifications from the work: The sample size was limited, and CD4 and CD8 repertoire contributions could not be separated because cells were not sorted. Just a small fraction of recipient repertoires overlapped with donor repertoires, and more than 95% appeared de novo at the given depth. A decrease in recipient TCR diversity was observed after transplant, and a progressive increase in pathologically expanded clonotypes was seen from day 30 to day 180. Donor and pretransplant recipient Inverse Simpson Index values predicted broader posttransplant TCR repertoire diversity.

CDR1 and CDR2 are drawn from the germline V gene: MDHEN, SYDVKM. V is pared back by 5 bases and J by 3 bases, with 16 bases lying between the germline termini. Counted from cysteine to phenylalanine, this CDR3 has 15 amino acids. Just CDR3 DNA is preserved here, 45 bases in frame from base 1. The time point tag for this specimen amounts to: recipient sample about 28 days before transplant, after cytoreduction. Blood from recipients was drawn about 28 days before transplant and again at days 30, 100 and 180 after transplant. Nuclei Lysis Solution was used to extract genomic DNA from fresh or cryopreserved unfractionated peripheral blood mononuclear cells. The immunoSEQ assay, a bias-controlled multiplex PCR using V- and J-specific primers, was used to amplify TCR beta CDR3 regions from genomic DNA. A proprietary barcode and Illumina adapter sequences were added to the CDR3 amplicons in a second PCR step. CDR3 libraries were sequenced on an Illumina MiSeq instrument. The original pipeline was this. Export and quality control were done with immunoSEQ Analyzer 3.0, while downstream analyses used R Bioconductor and Immunarch. Only productive rearrangements within the normalized downsampled data set were used in the calculation of repertoire metrics. In the normalized cohort, a clonotype counted as pathologically expanded if the clonotype was larger than 5 templates. The Inverse Simpson Index served as the measure of repertoire diversity. To capture all clonotypes, the CMV-specificity analyses were run on the non-normalized data set. Not all clones reach the TCRdb copy of this immuneACCESS table, which keeps in-frame sequences only. Checked studies attribute under half of the gap to unresolved V genes and leave the rest unexplained. From that table come the V and J calls and clone size; the DNA was used to work out D and trimming. The sample data list more than 70,000 clones, and 95% to 97% of these were observed just once. The ten top clones hold 1.5% to 2% of the sample.

The chain couples TRBV28 to TRBJ1-1, with no confidently assigned D gene. The TCR comes from a woman aged 50 to 60 with acute myeloid leukemia. Some clones in this sample may be carry-over from other donors' samples. Sequenced here: peripheral blood mononuclear cells, sampled before stem cell transplant. The bases read TGTGCCAGCAGTCCCTCTACCGAGCGGTACACTGAAGCTTTCTTT. The resulting protein is CASSPSTERYTEAFF.